This T cell receptor beta chain derives from a study of vaccination effects on CD4 cells after COVID-19. Study summary: Prior to sequencing, the ViraFEST assay stimulated PBMC with viral peptide pools, which expanded the antigen-specific CD4+ T cells.

Repertoires were generated with immunoSEQ multiplex PCR, while TCRdb's copy carries only in-frame clones and drops some. The table shows about 73,000 clones, with over 65% occurring only once. Comment on this clone: Its cognate antigen is unknown.

Following 10 days of culture, CD4+ T cells were isolated. As their vaccination, participants received two doses of either BNT162b2 or mRNA-1273. Cells had half their medium changed to IL-2 medium on days 3 and 7. Germline trimming cut 5 bases from V and 2 bases from J; bases unmatched to any gene: 10. The CDR3 covers 16 residues. Germline assignment: CDR1 SGHRS and CDR2 YFSETQ. The chain recombines TRBV5-1 with TRBJ1-2, with 9 bases fitting TRBD1. This TCR was sampled from a human donor who received a COVID-19 vaccine. The starting material was CD4+ T cells from PBMCs cultured without peptide, obtained after COVID-19 vaccination. The CDR3 is CASSTNRGLKNYGYTF. CDR3 nucleotides: TGCGCCAGCAGTACCAACAGGGGGCTGAAAAACTATGGCTACACCTTC.